The source of this T cell receptor (beta chain) is a study of control samples from healthy donors and cancer patients. The CDR3 sequence is 13 residues long. After removal of 6 bases from V and 5 bases from J, the junction contained 2 bases not matched to a gene. CDR1 is SNHLY, CDR2 FYNNEI, per germline. The assay was immunoSEQ multiplex PCR, and TCRdb's table has in-frame clones only and misses some. The sample holds 150,000 to 180,000 clones, over 90% seen once. The receptor was isolated from a man aged 45 to 65 in good health. The chain links TRBV2 to TRBJ2-7, with TRBD1 identical over 12 bases. Sequencing was carried out using blood. In DNA, the CDR3 is TGTGCCAGCAGAGGGACAGGGGGCGACGAGCAGTACTTC. Its protein product is CASRGTGGDEQYF.